The 31 T cell receptor beta chains below come from one sample, sequenced in a study of T cell responses to AZD1222 COVID-19 vaccine. Method: immunoSEQ multiplex PCR; TCRdb's copy keeps in-frame clones and lacks some. The table has 95,000 to 100,000 clones, 87% seen once. This sample comprised peripheral blood, obtained on day 0 of AZD1222 vaccination. These receptors came from an adult in good health.

This chain joins TRBV2 and TRBJ1-2; 8 positions match TRBD1. CDR1 is SNHLY and CDR2 is FYNNEI in the germline V gene. The CDR3 is made up of 14 amino acids. Losses at the gene ends were 2 bases for V and 6 bases for J; bases not matched to a gene: 5. The CDR3 loop reads CASSESRGLDGYTF. The DNA for the CDR3 is TGTGCCAGCAGTGAAAGCAGGGGGCTGGATGGCTACACCTTC.

The genes are TRBV6-2 or TRBV6-3 and TRBJ2-2; D is undetermined. There are 12 residues in the CDR3. V lost 2 bases to trimming and J lost 12 bases, with 10 bases between them. The germline gives CDR1 MNHEY, CDR2 SVGEGT. CDR3 DNA sequence: TGTGCCAGCAGTTACGCCTCCGATCAGCTGTTTTTT. It yields the protein CASSYASDQLFF.

This chain links TRBV6-7 with TRBJ1-4, with 8 bases fitting TRBD1. TRBV6-7 carries the ORF label, with uncertain function. The CDR3 loop spans 16 amino acids. J was trimmed by 2 bases and V by 11 bases; bases with no gene match: 13. DNA of the CDR3: TGTGCCCTCACATCATCGGACAGGGTGACTAATGAAAAACTGTTTTTT. Amino acids: CALTSSDRVTNEKLFF.

The chain couples TRBV19 to TRBJ1-1; no firm D call. The ends were cut back, 5 bases at V and 4 bases at J, with 11 bases in the middle. CDR3 size: 13 residues. Germline CDR1 and CDR2: LNHDA and SQIVND (reference sequence). The CDR3 coding sequence is TGTGCCAGTAGTGTTCTGGGAACCACTGAAGCTTTCTTT. As protein: CASSVLGTTEAFF.

The table lists this clone with a few counts. The CDR3 reads CATSRDFGDWQPQHF. CDR3 DNA: TGTGCCACCAGCAGAGATTTCGGGGATTGGCAGCCCCAGCATTTT. The rearrangement joins TRBV15 to TRBJ1-5; D call uncertain. V lost 0 bases and J lost 7, with 13 bases in between. CDR1 and CDR2 from the germline V gene are LNHNV and YYDKDF (reference sequence). CDR3 length equals 15 residues.

This clone was seen a single time. The genes are TRBV2 and TRBJ1-5; D perhaps matches TRBD1 (5 bases). Germline lookup yields CDR1 SNHLY and CDR2 FYNNEI. The CDR3 has 15 residues. Between the trimmed V and J ends, which lost 6 bases and 4 bases, there was a span of 16 bases. The CDR3 loop is CASSDRDSANQPQHF. Written as DNA, the CDR3 is TGTGCCAGCAGCGACCGCGACAGCGCTAATCAGCCCCAGCATTTT.

The V call is TRBV10-3, the J call TRBJ1-6; 9 nucleotides agree with TRBD1. V lost 6 bases to trimming and J lost 7 bases; unmatched junction nucleotides: 4. Germline CDR1 reads ENHRY; CDR2 reads SYGVKD. The CDR3 totals 14 residues. CDR3 bases: TGTGCCATCAGGGATGGACAGGGGAATTCACCCCTCCACTTT. Its protein is CAIRDGQGNSPLHF.

This clone was counted between two and nine times. This sequence joins TRBV2 and TRBJ2-5; unclear D gene. The CDR3 is made up of 14 amino acids. CDR1 is SNHLY and CDR2 is FYNNEI in the germline V gene. V was clipped by 7 bases and J by 3 bases, with 15 bases between them. The CDR3 reads CASKITTNEETQYF. The CDR3 bases are TGTGCCAGCAAGATAACAACTAACGAAGAGACCCAGTACTTC.

This clone was counted only a few times. The genes are TRBV2 and TRBJ1-1; D is uncertain. CDR3 size: 14 residues. Per germline, CDR1 SNHLY and CDR2 FYNNEI. Trimming removed 8 bases at V and 1 base at J, with 14 bases between. CDR3 protein: CASQPLAGNTEAFF. CDR3 bases: TGTGCCAGCCAACCACTGGCAGGGAACACTGAAGCTTTCTTT.

The V call is TRBV7-2, the J call TRBJ1-5; D unresolved. The CDR3 length is 16 residues. V lost 5 bases and J lost 0, with 14 bases in between. Per germline, CDR1 SGHTA and CDR2 FQGNSA. In nucleotides, the CDR3 is TGTGCCAGCAGCCTCGACGGAATCTTTAGCAATCAGCCCCAGCATTTT. The encoded protein is CASSLDGIFSNQPQHF.

The chain links TRBV28 to TRBJ1-2, with 7 nucleotides matching TRBD1. V was pared by 6 bases and J by 6 bases, with 10 bases of the junction left unmatched. CDR1 and CDR2 (germline): MDHEN, SYDVKM. This CDR3 comprises 14 residues. In nucleotides, the CDR3 is TGTGCCAGCAGAGCCCCCGACAGGGTTGATGGCTACACCTTC. Encoded protein: CASRAPDRVDGYTF.

The CDR3 here is CASSRSQGGGLGYTF. DNA of the CDR3: TGTGCCAGCAGTCGATCGCAGGGGGGCGGTCTTGGCTACACCTTC. The V call is TRBV28, the J call TRBJ1-2, with 7 positions matching TRBD1. The V gene end was trimmed by 5 bases and the J gene end by 7 bases; junction bases not matched to a gene: 13. The CDR3 is 15 residues long. The germline V gene encodes CDR1 MDHEN and CDR2 SYDVKM.

The chain combines TRBV28 with TRBJ1-1; D remains ambiguous. The germline V and J ends were trimmed by 7 bases and 1 base, with 4 bases remaining between them. Germline CDR1 MDHEN, CDR2 SYDVKM. CDR3 length: 11 residues. The CDR3 is CASKENTEAFF. CDR3 coding DNA: TGTGCCAGCAAAGAGAACACTGAAGCTTTCTTT. Full variable domain (remainder filled in from reference TRBV28 and TRBJ1-1): DVKVTQSSRYLVKRTGEKVFLECVQDMDHENMFWYRQDPGLGLRLIYFSYDVKMKEKGDIPEGYSVSREKKERFSLILESASTNQTSMYLCASKENTEAFFGQGTRLTVV.

This chain joins TRBV18 and TRBJ2-7, with 11 nucleotides matching TRBD2. V shed 2 bases and J 3 bases; nucleotides not matched to a gene: 6. This CDR3 has 16 residues. Germline V gene sequence: CDR1 KGHSH, CDR2 LQKENI. The CDR3 coding sequence is TGTGCCAGCTCACCAACGGGACTAGCGGCCCACTACGAGCAGTACTTC. It encodes CASSPTGLAAHYEQYF.

This chain connects TRBV7-2 to TRBJ1-2; D is possibly TRBD1 (6 bases). The CDR3 has 16 amino acids. V lost 2 bases and J 4 bases, leaving 17 bases between the germline ends. CDR1 and CDR2 from the germline V gene are SGHTA and FQGNSA. The CDR3 loop is CASSLSDNPRGYGYTF. As DNA, the CDR3 is TGTGCCAGCAGCTTATCTGACAATCCCAGGGGCTATGGCTACACCTTC.

This chain uses TRBV11-3 with TRBJ2-1; TRBD2 aligns across 7 bases. The CDR3 is 15 amino acids. Germline lookup yields CDR1 SGHNT and CDR2 YENEEA. J was trimmed by 6 bases and V by 5 bases; bases with no gene match: 10. CDR3 DNA: TGTGCCAGCAGCCCCGGACTAGTTCGAATCAATGAGCAGTTCTTC. Translating it yields CASSPGLVRINEQFF.

CDR3 DNA: TGTGCCAGCAGCGTAACACCTGGGGGGTTAGGGACTGGAAACACCATATATTTT. It translates to CASSVTPGGLGTGNTIYF. The chain combines TRBV9 with TRBJ1-3; tentatively, D is TRBD1 (5 bases). Trimming pared 1 base from V and 2 bases from J, leaving 19 bases between. Germline lookup yields CDR1 SGDLS and CDR2 YYNGEE. The CDR3 contains 18 residues.

This clone was seen a few times. The CDR3: CASSEGTGGYQPQHF. In DNA, the CDR3 is TGTGCCAGCAGTGAAGGGACAGGGGGCTATCAGCCCCAGCATTTT. The V call is TRBV6-1, the J call TRBJ1-5; 11 bases fit TRBD1. The V and J ends lost 1 base and 5 bases, in that order; junction bases with no gene match: 1. The CDR3 contains 15 residues. The V gene's germline CDR1 is MNHNS and CDR2 SASEGT.

The rearrangement links TRBV20-1 to TRBJ1-2; no reliable D call. Germline V gene sequence: CDR1 DFQATT, CDR2 SNEGSKA (reference sequence). The V and J ends lost 4 bases and 6 bases respectively, with 9 bases between them. CDR3 size: 11 residues. The CDR3 DNA sequence: TGCAGTGCTACAGCTACCAATGGCTACACCTTC. Its protein product is CSATATNGYTF.

This clone was recorded once. The chain employs TRBV19 and TRBJ2-2; D unresolved. CDR3 size: 14 residues. Germline loops: CDR1 LNHDA, CDR2 SQIVND (reference sequence). V was cut by 9 bases and J by 1 base, with 12 bases left in between. CDR3 bases: TGTGCCAGCCATGGATGGGGGAACACCGGGGAGCTGTTTTTT. Its translation: CASHGWGNTGELFF.

This rearrangement joins TRBV29-1 to TRBJ1-2; 7 nucleotides match TRBD1. The V segment lost 1 base and the J segment 8 bases; nucleotides outside the gene matches: 4. The CDR3 runs to 12 residues. In germline, CDR1 is SQVTM, CDR2 ANQGSEA. The CDR3 region has the DNA TGCAGCGTTGAAGGCAGGGGGGGAGGCTACACCTTC. Translation gives CSVEGRGGGYTF.

V and J are TRBV27 and TRBJ2-5; D gene unclear. Trimming removed 5 bases at V and 2 bases at J, with 12 bases between. The CDR3 covers 14 residues. Germline V CDR1 and CDR2: MNHEY, SMNVEV (reference sequence). DNA of the CDR3: TGTGCCAGCAGTAGACGAAGGGTACAAGAGACCCAGTACTTC. Translated: CASSRRRVQETQYF.

The J gene is TRBJ1-3, the V gene TRBV30; D is ambiguous. CDR1 is GTSNPN, CDR2 SVGIG, per germline (reference sequence). This CDR3 region has 14 residues. Trimming shortened V by 0 bases and J by 1 base, and 7 bases separated the two germline ends. As DNA, the CDR3 is TGTGCCTGGAGTGTACATATTTCTGGAAACACCATATATTTT. Translating it yields CAWSVHISGNTIYF.

The genes are TRBV7-8 and TRBJ1-1, with D hard to call. V gave up 4 bases and J gave up 1 base, with 10 bases separating them. Germline V CDR1 and CDR2: SGHVS, FQNEAQ. This CDR3 has 14 amino acids. CDR3 sequence (DNA): TGTGCCAGCAGCTCTTATTTTTCGAACACTGAAGCTTTCTTT. Encoded protein: CASSSYFSNTEAFF. The full variable domain, completed using reference TRBV7-8 and TRBJ1-1, is GAGVSQSPRYKVAKRGQDVALRCDPISGHVSLFWYQQALGQGPEFLTYFQNEAQLDKSGLPSDRFFAERPEGSVSTLKIQRTQQEDSAVYLCASSSYFSNTEAFFGQGTRLTVV.

The chain recombines TRBV10-1 with TRBJ2-7; 7 bases agree with TRBD1. Germline assignment: CDR1 WNHNN and CDR2 SYGVQD (reference sequence). The CDR3 length is 14 residues. V lost 0 bases, J lost 5 bases, and 4 bases stayed unmatched. CDR3 loop: CASSESATGDEQYF. As DNA, the CDR3 is TGCGCCAGCAGTGAGTCGGCTACAGGGGACGAGCAGTACTTC.

The chain joins TRBV28 to TRBJ2-3; TRBD1 matches at 8 bases. The length of the CDR3 is 16 residues. The germline CDR1 and CDR2 sequences are MDHEN and SYDVKM. V was clipped by 5 bases and J by 0 bases; unmatched bases: 7. CDR3 region: CASSPRGQGSTDTQYF. CDR3 in DNA: TGTGCCAGCAGTCCCCGCGGACAGGGAAGCACAGATACGCAGTATTTT.

This rearrangement joins TRBV3-1 (or the pseudogene TRBV3-2) to TRBJ1-5; D unresolved. There are 15 residues in the CDR3. Per the germline V gene, CDR1 is LGHDT and CDR2 is YNNKEL (reference sequence). Trimming stripped 1 base from V and 0 bases from J, with 7 bases between. This CDR3 is CASSQGTHSNQPQHF. As DNA, the CDR3 is TGTGCCAGCAGCCAAGGAACACATAGCAATCAGCCCCAGCATTTT.

The chain is built from TRBV11-3 and TRBJ2-1, with D tentatively TRBD1 or TRBD2 (5 bases each). The CDR3 runs to 12 residues. Trimming shortened V by 4 bases and J by 8 bases, and 9 bases separated the two germline ends. Germline V gene sequence: CDR1 SGHNT, CDR2 YENEEA. This CDR3 is CASSYEGHEQFF. The CDR3 bases are TGTGCCAGCAGCTATGAGGGGCATGAGCAGTTCTTC.

Remarks on this clone: Other nucleotide sequences in the sample specify the same CDR3. V usage is TRBV18 and J usage is TRBJ1-2; TRBD1 matches 9 bases. J was trimmed by 3 bases and V by 3 bases; bases with no gene match: 2. CDR1 KGHSH and CDR2 LQKENI come from the germline V gene. The CDR3 extends over 14 amino acids. CDR3: CASSPRTGDYGYTF. The DNA for the CDR3 is TGTGCCAGCTCACCCAGGACAGGGGACTATGGCTACACCTTC.

The V and J genes are TRBV15 and TRBJ1-6; perhaps TRBD1 as D (6 bases). Germline V lookup: CDR1 LNHNV, CDR2 YYDKDF (reference sequence). The CDR3 has 16 residues. Trimming pared 1 base from V and 8 bases from J, leaving 15 bases between. Here the CDR3 DNA reads TGTGCCACCAGCAGAGTTGAGGACAGCCGGTATTCACCCCTCCACTTT. Translation gives CATSRVEDSRYSPLHF.

In its sample, this clone was seen once. The chain carries TRBV6-4 and TRBJ2-3, with 9 bases identical to TRBD2. V was pared by 3 bases and J by 5 bases, with 6 bases of the junction left unmatched. The CDR3 spans 15 residues. Per the germline V gene, CDR1 is MRHNA and CDR2 is SNTAGT. CDR3 residues: CASSEAGGEGDTQYF. The CDR3 nucleotides are TGTGCCAGCAGTGAAGCGGGAGGAGAGGGAGATACGCAGTATTTT.